Included here is one T cell receptor beta chain sequence, with context. TCRdb's copy holds only in-frame clones and misses some; the assay was immunoSEQ multiplex PCR. The data contain some 100,000 clones, roughly 90% of them singletons. The sample originates from a study of OX40 agonist ivuxolimab in advanced cancers. At the level of the study: Every 2 weeks, patients received ivuxolimab intravenously, dosed at 0.01 to 10 mg/kg. One hepatocellular carcinoma and a couple of cutaneous melanoma patients partially responded.

Trimming cost V 5 bases and J 2 bases; bases outside gene matches: 6. Germline V CDR1 and CDR2: SGHAT, FQNNGV. The length of the CDR3 is 15 residues. The sample in question was CD4+ or CD8+ T cells sorted from blood, obtained in a trial of the OX40 agonist ivuxolimab. The chain has TRBV11-2 and TRBJ2-1; 7 nucleotides agree with TRBD1. This TCR was recovered from an adult with an advanced solid tumor such as melanoma, head and neck, liver or kidney cancer. The DNA for the CDR3 is TGTGCCAGCAGCATTCGACAGGGCACCTACAATGAGCAGTTCTTC. It translates to CASSIRQGTYNEQFF.